This T cell receptor (beta chain) was recovered during a study of tissue T cells after allogeneic stem cell transplantation. Across the study: Graft-versus-host disease patients received grafts, several unmodified and three CD34-selected to deplete T cells. General study findings and limits: Blood and spleen captured only part of the tissue TCR repertoire. Across patients, clones rarely overlapped, yet motif clusters were shared tissue-specifically.

This CDR3 spans 15 amino acids. V lost 3 bases to trimming and J lost 0 bases, with 10 bases between them. Germline CDR1 MGHRA, CDR2 YSYEKL. The repertoire was sequenced with immunoSEQ multiplex PCR; TCRdb's copy has only in-frame clones and lacks some. The data contain roughly 3,000 clones, under 80% of them singletons. Adult allogeneic hematopoietic cell transplant recipients with steroid-refractory graft-versus-host disease were prospectively enrolled for research autopsy. On this clone: Antigen specificity is unknown.

The sequencing used ascending colon tissue, collected at autopsy. The rearrangement links TRBV4-1 to TRBJ2-3; weak D call: TRBD2 (5 bases). The receptor was isolated from an older male patient with steroid-refractory graft-versus-host disease after an allogeneic stem cell transplant. T cells may partly derive from the graft donor. CDR3: CASSHPGFSTDTQYF. The CDR3, as DNA: TGCGCCAGCAGCCACCCGGGATTTAGCACAGATACGCAGTATTTT.